Listed below are T cell receptor beta chains from one sample, sequenced in a study of T cells after yellow fever vaccination. TCRdb reanalysed the 5' RACE reads using MiXCR and keeps one entry per CDR3 protein. This sample has nearly 550,000 distinct CDR3 sequences, with about 19% found just once. Here the sequenced sample was PBMCs, taken 15 days after the yellow fever booster vaccination. Every receptor here comes from a man aged 30-40 years who received the YFV17D yellow fever vaccine. CDR3s include the opening cysteine and the closing phenylalanine or tryptophan. The size of a clone is reported for some rows only, either as once, few or many, or as a class for expanded clones.

J,size,length,V,CDR3
TRBJ2-7,.,16,TRBV7-2,CASSPFGDRGPYEQYF
TRBJ2-5,few,14,TRBV9,CASSVGQGAGTQYF
TRBJ2-1,.,15,TRBV7-3,CASSFGRTGRNEQFF
TRBJ2-5,.,13,TRBV12-3/TRBV12-4,CASSFSQGETQYF
TRBJ2-5,few,14,TRBV28,CASSSNRAQETQYF
TRBJ2-5,.,13,TRBV5-6,CASSLDIQETQYF
TRBJ1-2,few,14,TRBV7-2,CASSKTGLGYGYTF
TRBJ2-5,once,14,TRBV7-2,CASSFGPSQETQYF
TRBJ2-2,.,17,TRBV5-1,CASSPGGPPWATGELFF
TRBJ1-5,few,14,TRBV6-2/TRBV6-3,CASTGGTINQPQHF
TRBJ2-3,.,12,TRBV13,CASSSGGMLQYF
TRBJ2-2,.,16,TRBV5-4,CASSPPTSANTGELFF
TRBJ2-3,few,14,TRBV20-1,CSARLGPRTDTQYF
TRBJ1-1,few,13,TRBV12-3/TRBV12-4,CASSLTGRTEAFF
TRBJ2-2,few,13,TRBV20-1,CSARDTGTGELFF
TRBJ2-4,.,12,TRBV15,CATSEGENIQYF
TRBJ2-4,few,16,TRBV6-5,CASSSLAGGAKNIQYF
TRBJ2-1,.,14,TRBV7-2,CASSPTGGYGEQFF
TRBJ2-1,many,13,TRBV5-1,CASSLGVYNEQFF
TRBJ2-3,.,15,TRBV11-2,CASSLMRLDVDTQYF
TRBJ2-7,few,12,TRBV10-3,CAIRTEGYEQYF
TRBJ2-7,.,15,TRBV11-2,CASSLGFSVSYEQYF
TRBJ2-7,.,16,TRBV5-6,CASSSNSGRVGNEQYF
TRBJ2-5,few,16,TRBV9,CASSVAGAGGGETQYF
TRBJ1-4,few,14,TRBV12-3/TRBV12-4,CASSLSGINEKLFF
TRBJ2-3,.,14,TRBV29-1,CSAYVQGGTDTQYF
TRBJ2-3,few,16,TRBV7-9,CASSQRTGSGTDTQYF
TRBJ2-2,few,14,TRBV7-9,CATTTGGNTGELFF
TRBJ2-1,.,16,TRBV5-1,CASSLLAGASYNEQFF